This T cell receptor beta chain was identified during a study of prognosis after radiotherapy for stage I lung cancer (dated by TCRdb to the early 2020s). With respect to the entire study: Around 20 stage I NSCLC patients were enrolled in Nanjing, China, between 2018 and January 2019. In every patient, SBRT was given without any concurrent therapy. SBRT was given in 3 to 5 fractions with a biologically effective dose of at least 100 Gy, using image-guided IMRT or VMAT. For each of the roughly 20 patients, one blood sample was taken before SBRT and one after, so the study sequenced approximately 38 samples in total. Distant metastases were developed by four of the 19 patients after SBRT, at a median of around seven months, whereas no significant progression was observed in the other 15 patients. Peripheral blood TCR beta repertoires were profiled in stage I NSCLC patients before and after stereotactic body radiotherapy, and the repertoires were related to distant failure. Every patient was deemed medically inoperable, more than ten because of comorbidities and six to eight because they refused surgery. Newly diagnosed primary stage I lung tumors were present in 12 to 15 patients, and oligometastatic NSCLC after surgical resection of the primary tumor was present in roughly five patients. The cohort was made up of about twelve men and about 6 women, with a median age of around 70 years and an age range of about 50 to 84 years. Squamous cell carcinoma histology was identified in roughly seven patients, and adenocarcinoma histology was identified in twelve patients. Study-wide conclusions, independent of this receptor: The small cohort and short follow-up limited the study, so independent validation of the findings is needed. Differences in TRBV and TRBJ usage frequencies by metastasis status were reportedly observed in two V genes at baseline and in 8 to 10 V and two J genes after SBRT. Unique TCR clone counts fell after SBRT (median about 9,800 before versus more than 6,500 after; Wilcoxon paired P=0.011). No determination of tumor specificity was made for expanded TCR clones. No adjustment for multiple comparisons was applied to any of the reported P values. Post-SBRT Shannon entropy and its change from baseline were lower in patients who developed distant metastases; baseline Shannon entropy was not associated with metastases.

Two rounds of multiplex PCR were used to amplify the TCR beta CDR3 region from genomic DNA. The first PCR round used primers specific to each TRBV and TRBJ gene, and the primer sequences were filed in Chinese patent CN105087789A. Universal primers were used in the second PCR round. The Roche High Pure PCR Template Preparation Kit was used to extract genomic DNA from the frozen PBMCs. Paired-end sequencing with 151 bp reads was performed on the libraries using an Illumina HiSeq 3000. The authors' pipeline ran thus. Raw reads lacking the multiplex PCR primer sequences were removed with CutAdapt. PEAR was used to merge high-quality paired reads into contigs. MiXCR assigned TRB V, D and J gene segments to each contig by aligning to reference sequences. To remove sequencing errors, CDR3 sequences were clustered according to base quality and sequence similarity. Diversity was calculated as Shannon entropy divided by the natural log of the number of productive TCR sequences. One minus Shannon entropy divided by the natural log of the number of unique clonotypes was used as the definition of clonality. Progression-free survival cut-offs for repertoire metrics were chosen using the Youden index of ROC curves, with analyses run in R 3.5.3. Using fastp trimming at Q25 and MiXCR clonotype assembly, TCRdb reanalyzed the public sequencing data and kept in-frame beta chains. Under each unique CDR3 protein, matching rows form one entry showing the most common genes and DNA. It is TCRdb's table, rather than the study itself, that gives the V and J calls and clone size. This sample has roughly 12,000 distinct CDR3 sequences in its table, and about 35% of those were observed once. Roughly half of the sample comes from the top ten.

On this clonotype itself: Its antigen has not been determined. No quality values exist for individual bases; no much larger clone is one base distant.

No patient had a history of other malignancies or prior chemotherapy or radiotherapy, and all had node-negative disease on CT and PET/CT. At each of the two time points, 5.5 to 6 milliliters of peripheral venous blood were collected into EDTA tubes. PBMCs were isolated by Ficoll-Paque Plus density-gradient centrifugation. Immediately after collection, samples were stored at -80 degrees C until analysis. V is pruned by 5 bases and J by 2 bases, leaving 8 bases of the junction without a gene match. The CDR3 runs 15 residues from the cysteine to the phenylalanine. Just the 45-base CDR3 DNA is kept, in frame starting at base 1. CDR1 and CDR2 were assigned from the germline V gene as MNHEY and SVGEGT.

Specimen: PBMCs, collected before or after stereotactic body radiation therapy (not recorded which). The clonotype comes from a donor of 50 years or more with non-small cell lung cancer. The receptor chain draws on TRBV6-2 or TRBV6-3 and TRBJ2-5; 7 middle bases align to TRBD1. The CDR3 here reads CASSEGGRGQETQYF. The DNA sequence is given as TGTGCCAGCAGTGAAGGGGGCCGCGGACAAGAGACCCAGTACTTC.